The next 8 T cell receptor beta chains were all read from a single sample in a study of T cell responses to AZD1222 COVID-19 vaccine. Sequenced by immunoSEQ multiplex PCR; TCRdb stores in-frame clones only, minus some. The data show about 180,000 clones, more than 75% seen once. The sample consisted of peripheral blood, taken 28 days after the second AZD1222 dose. The receptors were gathered from an adult who received the AZD1222 COVID-19 vaccine.

This chain links TRBV5-1 with TRBJ2-1, with D unclear. V was cut by 0 bases and J by 7 bases, with 23 bases left in between. The V gene's germline CDR1 is SGHRS and CDR2 YFSETQ. This CDR3 is built from 18 residues. CDR3 loop: CASSLATALSAIGNEQFF. The CDR3 DNA sequence: TGCGCCAGCAGCTTGGCCACGGCGTTGAGCGCCATAGGGAATGAGCAGTTCTTC.

The V and J genes are TRBV27 and TRBJ2-6, with D possibly matching TRBD1 (6 bases). Germline loops: CDR1 MNHEY, CDR2 SMNVEV (reference sequence). V was pared by 5 bases and J by 0 bases, with 8 bases between. This CDR3 has 15 amino acids. CDR3: CASSDRSSGANVLTF. CDR3 nucleotide sequence: TGTGCCAGCAGTGACAGGAGCTCTGGGGCCAACGTCCTGACTTTC.

The chain links TRBV3-1 (or the pseudogene TRBV3-2) to TRBJ1-2; 8 bases align to TRBD1. The junction had 6 bases not matched to a gene; V was cut back by 1 base and J by 8 bases. The CDR3 covers 14 residues. Germline V gene data show CDR1 as LGHDT and CDR2 as YNNKEL (reference sequence). This CDR3 is CASSQGTGKQGYTF. CDR3 DNA sequence: TGTGCCAGCAGCCAAGGGACAGGGAAGCAGGGCTACACCTTC.

V is TRBV6-5 and J is TRBJ2-2; a weak D match, TRBD2 (6 bases). V was clipped by 7 bases and J by 3 bases, with 15 bases between them. Germline CDR1 and CDR2: MNHEY and SVGAGI. CDR3 size: 15 residues. CDR3 DNA sequence: TGTGCCAGCAAGGGGCAGGGAGGACACACCGGGGAGCTGTTTTTT. Its translation is CASKGQGGHTGELFF.

This clone has a handful of counts. The chain carries TRBV18 and TRBJ2-1, with D tentatively TRBD2 (7 bases). Germline-derived CDR1 and CDR2 are KGHSH and LQKENI. V lost 1 base, J lost 6 bases, and 16 bases lay in between. CDR3 length: 16 amino acids. The CDR3 DNA sequence: TGTGCCAGCTCACCACTCCCCCGGGGGGCGGTCAATGAGCAGTTCTTC. The encoded protein is CASSPLPRGAVNEQFF.

This chain connects TRBV12-3 or TRBV12-4 to TRBJ1-1; D is unresolved. CDR3 length: 12 residues. The V end was cut by 6 bases, the J end by 0 bases, with 5 bases between. The CDR3 loop reads CASRALNTEAFF. The DNA for the CDR3 is TGTGCCAGCAGGGCGCTGAACACTGAAGCTTTCTTT.

This chain links TRBV3-1 (or the pseudogene TRBV3-2) with TRBJ2-1, with TRBD2 as a possible D gene (5 bases). Trimming removed 1 base from V and 12 bases from J, with 19 bases in between. The CDR3 totals 15 residues. CDR1 and CDR2 (germline): LGHDT, YNNKEL (reference sequence). This chain's CDR3 is CASSQGRASWIRQFF. The CDR3, as DNA: TGTGCCAGCAGCCAAGGACGGGCTAGCTGGATCCGGCAGTTCTTC.

V is TRBV5-4 and J is TRBJ2-1; 8 positions match TRBD2. The CDR3 has 14 amino acids. Losses at the gene ends were 5 bases for V and 6 bases for J; bases not matched to a gene: 7. Germline-derived CDR1 and CDR2 are SGHNT and YYREEE (reference sequence). The CDR3 DNA is TGTGCCAGCAGGTTAGGACTAGCCCGCAATGAGCAGTTCTTC. This gives the protein CASRLGLARNEQFF. The whole variable domain, filled in from reference TRBV5-4 and TRBJ2-1, reads ETGVTQSPTHLIKTRGQQVTLRCSSQSGHNTVSWYQQALGQGPQFIFQYYREEENGRGNFPPRFSGLQFPNYSSELNVNALELDDSALYLCASRLGLARNEQFFGPGTRLTVL.